This TCR beta chain is from a study of T cell clonality in common variable immunodeficiency. This clone was detected many times. Read sequence stops 3 residues before the CDR3 end, and the germline J gene provides the missing end. Sequencing used immunoSEQ multiplex PCR; TCRdb keeps in-frame clones, though not all of them. The repertoire yields roughly 58,000 clones, none seen only once; the top ten contain about 5.5%. Donors gave 5 to 8 ml heparinized peripheral whole blood. The germline gives CDR1 DFQATT, CDR2 SNEGSKA (reference sequence). The CDR3 consists of 14 residues. The sequenced sample was peripheral blood mononuclear cells. This clonotype originated in a person aged 18 to 75 in good health. The chain joins TRBV20-1 to TRBJ1-2, with D perhaps matching TRBD1 (5 bases). The chain's CDR3 is CSARKTDGYEGYTF. The sequenced CDR3 bases are TGCAGTGCTAGAAAGACAGACGGCTATGAAGGC.